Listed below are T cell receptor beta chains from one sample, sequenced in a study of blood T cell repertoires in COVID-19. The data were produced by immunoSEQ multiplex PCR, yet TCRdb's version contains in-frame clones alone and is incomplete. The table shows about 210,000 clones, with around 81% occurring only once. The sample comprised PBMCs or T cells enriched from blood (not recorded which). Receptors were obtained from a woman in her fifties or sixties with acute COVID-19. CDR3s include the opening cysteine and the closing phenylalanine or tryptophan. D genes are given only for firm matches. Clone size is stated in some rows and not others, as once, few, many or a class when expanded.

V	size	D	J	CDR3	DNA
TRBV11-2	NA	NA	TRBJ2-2	CASSLEGGTGELFF	TGTGCCAGCAGCTTAGAGGGGGGCACCGGGGAGCTGTTTTTT
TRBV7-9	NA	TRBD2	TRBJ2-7	CASSPPGLAGVYEQYF	TGTGCCAGCAGCCCTCCCGGACTAGCGGGAGTTTACGAGCAGTACTTC
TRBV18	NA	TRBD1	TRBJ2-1	CASSPRQDRVTFGEQFF	TGTGCCAGCTCACCAAGACAAGACAGGGTGACTTTTGGTGAGCAGTTCTTC
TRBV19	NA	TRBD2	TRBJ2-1	CASSLTSGSNYNEQFF	TGTGCCAGTAGCCTGACTAGCGGGAGTAACTACAATGAGCAGTTCTTC
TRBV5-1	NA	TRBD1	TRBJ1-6	CASSSEGQGIGSPLHF	TGCGCCAGCAGCTCCGAAGGACAGGGAATAGGTTCACCCCTCCACTTT
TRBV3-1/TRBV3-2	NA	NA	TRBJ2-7	CASSQVQAAGEQYF	TGTGCCAGCAGCCAAGTGCAGGCCGCGGGAGAGCAGTACTTC
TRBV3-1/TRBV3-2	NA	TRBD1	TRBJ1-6	CASSPIGSSGGGSPLHF	TGTGCCAGCAGCCCCATAGGGTCTTCAGGGGGCGGTTCACCCCTCCACTTT
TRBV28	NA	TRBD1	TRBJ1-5	CASSLRDSVNQPQHF	TGTGCCAGCAGTTTGAGGGACAGCGTCAATCAGCCCCAGCATTTT
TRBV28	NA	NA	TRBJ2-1	CASSLFEHEQFF	TGTGCCAGCAGTTTATTCGAGCATGAGCAGTTCTTC
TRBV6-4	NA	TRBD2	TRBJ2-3	CASSPGLANTDTQYF	TGTGCCAGCAGTCCGGGACTAGCGAACACAGATACGCAGTATTTT
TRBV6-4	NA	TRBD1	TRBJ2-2	CASSRQGNTGELFF	TGTGCCAGCAGCCGACAGGGAAACACCGGGGAGCTGTTTTTT
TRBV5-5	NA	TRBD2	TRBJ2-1	CASSLLASSYNEQFF	TGTGCCAGCAGCCTACTAGCGAGCTCCTACAATGAGCAGTTCTTC
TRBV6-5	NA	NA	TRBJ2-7	CASSQIVGEQYF	TGTGCCAGCTCCCAAATAGTCGGCGAGCAGTACTTC
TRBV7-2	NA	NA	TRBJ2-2	CASSKMRGDTGELFF	TGTGCCAGCAGTAAGATGCGGGGAGACACCGGGGAGCTGTTTTTT
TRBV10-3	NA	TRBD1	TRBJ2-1	CAISPGQGQDEQFF	TGTGCCATCAGTCCGGGACAGGGACAGGATGAGCAGTTCTTC
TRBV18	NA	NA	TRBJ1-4	CASSPLQELFNEKLFF	TGTGCCAGCTCACCATTACAGGAGTTATTCAATGAAAAACTGTTTTTT
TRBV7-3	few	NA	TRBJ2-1	CASSSLRVSNEQFF	TGTGCCAGCAGCTCGTTGCGTGTGTCAAATGAGCAGTTCTTC
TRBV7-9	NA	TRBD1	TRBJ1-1	CASSVALTGQPMNTEAFF	TGTGCCAGCAGCGTTGCGCTAACGGGACAGCCGATGAACACTGAAGCTTTCTTT
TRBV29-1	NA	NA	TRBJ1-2	CSVGSVGSNNYGYTF	TGCAGCGTCGGTTCCGTGGGCAGCAATAACTATGGCTACACCTTC